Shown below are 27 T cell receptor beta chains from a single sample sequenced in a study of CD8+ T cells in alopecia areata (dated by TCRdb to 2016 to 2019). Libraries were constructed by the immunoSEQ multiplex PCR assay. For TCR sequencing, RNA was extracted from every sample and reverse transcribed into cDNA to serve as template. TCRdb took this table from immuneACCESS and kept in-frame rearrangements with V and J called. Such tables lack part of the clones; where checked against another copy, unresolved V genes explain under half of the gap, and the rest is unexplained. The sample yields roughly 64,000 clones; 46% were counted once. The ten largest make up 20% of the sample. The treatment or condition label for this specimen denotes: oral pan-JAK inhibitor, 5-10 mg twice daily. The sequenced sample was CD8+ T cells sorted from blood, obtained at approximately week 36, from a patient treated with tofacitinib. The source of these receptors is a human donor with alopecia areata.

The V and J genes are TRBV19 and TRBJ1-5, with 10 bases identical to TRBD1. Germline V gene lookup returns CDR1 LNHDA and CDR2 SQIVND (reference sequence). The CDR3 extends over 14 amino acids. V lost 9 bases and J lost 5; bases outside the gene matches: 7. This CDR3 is CASSPGQGYQPQHF. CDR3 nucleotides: TGTGCCAGCTCGCCGGGACAGGGGTATCAGCCCCAGCATTTT.

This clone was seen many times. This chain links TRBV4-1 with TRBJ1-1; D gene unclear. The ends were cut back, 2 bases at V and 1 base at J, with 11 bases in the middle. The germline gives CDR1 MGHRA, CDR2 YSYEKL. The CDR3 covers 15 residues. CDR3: CASSQFAGENTEAFF. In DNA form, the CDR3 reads TGCGCCAGCAGCCAATTCGCAGGAGAGAACACTGAAGCTTTCTTT.

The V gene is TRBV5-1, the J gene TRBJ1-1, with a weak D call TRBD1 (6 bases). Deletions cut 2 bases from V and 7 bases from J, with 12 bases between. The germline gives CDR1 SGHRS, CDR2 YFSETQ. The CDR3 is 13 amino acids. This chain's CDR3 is CASSLITGFEAFF. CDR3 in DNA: TGCGCCAGCAGCTTAATTACAGGGTTTGAAGCTTTCTTT.

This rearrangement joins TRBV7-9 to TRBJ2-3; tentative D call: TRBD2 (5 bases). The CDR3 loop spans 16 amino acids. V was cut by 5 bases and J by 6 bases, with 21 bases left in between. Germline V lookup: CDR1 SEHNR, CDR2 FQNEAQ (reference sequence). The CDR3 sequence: CASSPRIARMSDTQYF. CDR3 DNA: TGTGCCAGCAGCCCCCGGATAGCGCGCATGTCGGATACGCAGTATTTT.

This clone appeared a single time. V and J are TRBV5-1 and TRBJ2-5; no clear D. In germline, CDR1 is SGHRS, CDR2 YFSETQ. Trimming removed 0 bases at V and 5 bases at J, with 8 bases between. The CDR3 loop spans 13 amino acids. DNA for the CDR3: TGCGCCAGCAGCTTGGTTGCTTGGGAGACCCAGTACTTC. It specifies CASSLVAWETQYF. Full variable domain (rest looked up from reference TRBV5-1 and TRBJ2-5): KAGVTQTPRYLIKTRGQQVTLSCSPISGHRSVSWYQQTPGQGLQFLFEYFSETQRNKGNFPGRFSGRQFSNSRSEMNVSTLELGDSALYLCASSLVAWETQYFGPGTRLLVL.

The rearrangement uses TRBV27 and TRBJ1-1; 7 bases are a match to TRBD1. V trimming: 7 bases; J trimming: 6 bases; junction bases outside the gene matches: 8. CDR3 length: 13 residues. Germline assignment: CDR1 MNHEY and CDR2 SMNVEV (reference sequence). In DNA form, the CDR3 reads TGTGCCAGCACCCGCAGGGGGTACGCTGAAGCTTTCTTT. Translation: CASTRRGYAEAFF.

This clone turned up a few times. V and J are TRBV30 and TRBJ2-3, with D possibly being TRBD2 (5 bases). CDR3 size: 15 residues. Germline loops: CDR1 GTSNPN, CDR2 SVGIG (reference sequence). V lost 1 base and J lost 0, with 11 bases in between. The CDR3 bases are TGTGCCTGGAGTGAACTAGACAAGAGCACAGATACGCAGTATTTT. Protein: CAWSELDKSTDTQYF. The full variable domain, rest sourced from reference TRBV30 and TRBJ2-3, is SQTIHQWPATLVQPVGSPLSLECTVEGTSNPNLYWYRQAAGRGLQLLFYSVGIGQISSEVPQNLSASRPQDRQFILSSKKLLLSDSGFYLCAWSELDKSTDTQYFGPGTRLTVL.

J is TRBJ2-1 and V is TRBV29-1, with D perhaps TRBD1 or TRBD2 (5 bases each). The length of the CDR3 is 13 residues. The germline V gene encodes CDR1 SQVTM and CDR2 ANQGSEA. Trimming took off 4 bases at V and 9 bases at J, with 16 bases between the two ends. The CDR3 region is CSVAGLPRSEQFF. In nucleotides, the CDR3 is TGCAGCGTTGCGGGGCTCCCGAGGAGTGAGCAGTTCTTC.

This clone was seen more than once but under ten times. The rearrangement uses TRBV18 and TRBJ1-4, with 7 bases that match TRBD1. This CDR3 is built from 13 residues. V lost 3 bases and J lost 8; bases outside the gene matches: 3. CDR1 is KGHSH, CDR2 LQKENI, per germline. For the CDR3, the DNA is TGTGCCAGCTCACCCCGGGACAGAGAAAAACTGTTTTTT. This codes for CASSPRDREKLFF.

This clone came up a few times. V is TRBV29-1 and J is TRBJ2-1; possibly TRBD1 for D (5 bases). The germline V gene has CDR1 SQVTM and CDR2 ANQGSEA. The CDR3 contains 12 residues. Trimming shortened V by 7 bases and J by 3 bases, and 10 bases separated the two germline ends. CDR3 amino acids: CSGKGYYNEQFF. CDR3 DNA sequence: TGCAGCGGGAAGGGGTACTACAATGAGCAGTTCTTC.

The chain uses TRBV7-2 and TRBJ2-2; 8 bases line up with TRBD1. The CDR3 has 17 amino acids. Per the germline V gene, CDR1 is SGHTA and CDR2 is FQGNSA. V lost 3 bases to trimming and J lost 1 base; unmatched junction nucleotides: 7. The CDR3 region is CASSFYRDRGNTGELFF. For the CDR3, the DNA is TGTGCCAGCAGCTTCTACCGAGACAGGGGGAACACCGGGGAGCTGTTTTTT.

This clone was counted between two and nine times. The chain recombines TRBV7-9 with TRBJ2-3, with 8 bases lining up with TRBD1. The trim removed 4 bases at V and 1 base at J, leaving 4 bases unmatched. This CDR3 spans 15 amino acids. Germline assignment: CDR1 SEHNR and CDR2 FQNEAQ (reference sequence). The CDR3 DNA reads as TGTGCCAGCAGCTCCACGACAGGGGGCACAGATACGCAGTATTTT. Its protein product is CASSSTTGGTDTQYF.

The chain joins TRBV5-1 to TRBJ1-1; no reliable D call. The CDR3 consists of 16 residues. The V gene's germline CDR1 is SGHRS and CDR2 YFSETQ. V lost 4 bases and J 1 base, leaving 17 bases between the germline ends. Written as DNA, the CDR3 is TGCGCCAGCAGCCTCGGGAGGAGAACTAAGAACACTGAAGCTTTCTTT. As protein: CASSLGRRTKNTEAFF.

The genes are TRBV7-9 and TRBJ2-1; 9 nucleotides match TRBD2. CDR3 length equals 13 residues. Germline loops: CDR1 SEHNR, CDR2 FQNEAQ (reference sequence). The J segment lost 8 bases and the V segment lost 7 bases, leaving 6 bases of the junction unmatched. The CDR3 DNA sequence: TGTGCCAGCATGATTAGCGGGAGTTATGAGCAGTTCTTC. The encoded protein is CASMISGSYEQFF.

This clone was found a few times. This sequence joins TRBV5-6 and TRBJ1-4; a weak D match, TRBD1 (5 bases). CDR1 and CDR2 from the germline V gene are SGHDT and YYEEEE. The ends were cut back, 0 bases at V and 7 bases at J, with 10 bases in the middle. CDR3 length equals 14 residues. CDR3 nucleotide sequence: TGTGCCAGCAGCTTGGCTGGGGACTTTGAAAAACTGTTTTTT. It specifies CASSLAGDFEKLFF.

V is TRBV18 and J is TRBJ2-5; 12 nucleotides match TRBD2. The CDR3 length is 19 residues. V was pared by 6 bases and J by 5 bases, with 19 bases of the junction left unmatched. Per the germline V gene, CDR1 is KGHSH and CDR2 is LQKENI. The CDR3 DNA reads TGTGCCAGCTCTACCTCCGACACTAGCGGGAGGACCGTTGCGGAGACCCAGTACTTC. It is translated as CASSTSDTSGRTVAETQYF.

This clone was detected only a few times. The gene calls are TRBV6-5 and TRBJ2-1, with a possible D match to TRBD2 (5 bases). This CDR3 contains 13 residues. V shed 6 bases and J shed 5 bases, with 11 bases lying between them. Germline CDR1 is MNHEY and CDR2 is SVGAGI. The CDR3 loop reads CASSRGLNNEQFF. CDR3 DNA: TGTGCCAGCAGCCGGGGTCTGAACAATGAGCAGTTCTTC.

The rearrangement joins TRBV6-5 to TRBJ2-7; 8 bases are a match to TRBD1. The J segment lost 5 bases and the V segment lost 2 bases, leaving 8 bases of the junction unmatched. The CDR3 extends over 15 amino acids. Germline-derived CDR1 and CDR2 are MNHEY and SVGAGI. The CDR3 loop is CASSYQDRVNDEQYF. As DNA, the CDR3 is TGTGCCAGCAGTTACCAGGACAGGGTAAACGACGAGCAGTACTTC.

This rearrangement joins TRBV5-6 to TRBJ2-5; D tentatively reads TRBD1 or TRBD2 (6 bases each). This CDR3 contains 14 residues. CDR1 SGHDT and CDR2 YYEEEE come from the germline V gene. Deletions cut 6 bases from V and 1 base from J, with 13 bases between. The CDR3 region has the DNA TGTGCCAGCACCCCGGGGGCCTTCCAAGAGACCCAGTACTTC. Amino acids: CASTPGAFQETQYF.

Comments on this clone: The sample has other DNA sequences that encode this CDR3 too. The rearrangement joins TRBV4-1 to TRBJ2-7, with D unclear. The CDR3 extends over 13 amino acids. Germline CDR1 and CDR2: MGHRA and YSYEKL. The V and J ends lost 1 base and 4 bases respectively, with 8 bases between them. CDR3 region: CASSQVTDYEQYF. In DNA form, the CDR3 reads TGCGCCAGCAGCCAAGTGACCGATTACGAGCAGTACTTC.

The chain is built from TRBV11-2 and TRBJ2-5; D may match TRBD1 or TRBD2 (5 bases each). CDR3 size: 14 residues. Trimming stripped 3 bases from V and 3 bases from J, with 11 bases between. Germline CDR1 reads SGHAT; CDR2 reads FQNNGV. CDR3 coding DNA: TGTGCCAGCAGCTTGTGGGTGGGGGAAGAGACCCAGTACTTC. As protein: CASSLWVGEETQYF.

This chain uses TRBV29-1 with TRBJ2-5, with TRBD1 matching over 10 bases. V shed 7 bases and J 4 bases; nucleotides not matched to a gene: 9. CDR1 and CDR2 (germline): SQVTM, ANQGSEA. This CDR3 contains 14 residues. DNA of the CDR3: TGCAGCGAAGGACAGGGGGTGTCAATAGAGACCCAGTACTTC. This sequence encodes CSEGQGVSIETQYF.

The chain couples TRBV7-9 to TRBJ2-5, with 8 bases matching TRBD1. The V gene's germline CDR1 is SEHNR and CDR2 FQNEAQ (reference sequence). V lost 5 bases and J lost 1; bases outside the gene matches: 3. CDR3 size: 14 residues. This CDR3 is CASSRTGTQETQYF. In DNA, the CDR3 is TGTGCCAGCAGCAGGACAGGGACCCAAGAGACCCAGTACTTC.

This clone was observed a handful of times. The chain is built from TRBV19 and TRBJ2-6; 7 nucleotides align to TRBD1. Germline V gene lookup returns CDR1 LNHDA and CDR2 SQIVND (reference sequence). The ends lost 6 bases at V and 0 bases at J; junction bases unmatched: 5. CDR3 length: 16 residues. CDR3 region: CASSYRGSSGANVLTF. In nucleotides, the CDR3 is TGTGCCAGTAGCTACAGGGGAAGCTCTGGGGCCAACGTCCTGACTTTC.

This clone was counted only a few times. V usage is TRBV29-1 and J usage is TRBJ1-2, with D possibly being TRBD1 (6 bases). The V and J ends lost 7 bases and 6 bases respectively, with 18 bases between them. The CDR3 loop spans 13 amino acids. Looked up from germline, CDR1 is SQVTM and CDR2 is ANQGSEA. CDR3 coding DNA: TGCAGCGCCCCCTTGGTCGGACAGCATGGCTACACCTTC. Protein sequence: CSAPLVGQHGYTF.

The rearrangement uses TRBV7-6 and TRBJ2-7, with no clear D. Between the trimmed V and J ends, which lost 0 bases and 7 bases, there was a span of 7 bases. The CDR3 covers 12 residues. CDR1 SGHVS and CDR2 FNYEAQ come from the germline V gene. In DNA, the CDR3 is TGTGCCAGCAGCTTAGCGGGTTCGGAGCAGTACTTC. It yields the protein CASSLAGSEQYF. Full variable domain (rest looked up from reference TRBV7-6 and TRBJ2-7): GAGVSQSPRYKVTKRGQDVALRCDPISGHVSLYWYRQALGQGPEFLTYFNYEAQQDKSGLPNDRFSAERPEGSISTLTIQRTEQRDSAMYRCASSLAGSEQYFGPGTRLTVT.

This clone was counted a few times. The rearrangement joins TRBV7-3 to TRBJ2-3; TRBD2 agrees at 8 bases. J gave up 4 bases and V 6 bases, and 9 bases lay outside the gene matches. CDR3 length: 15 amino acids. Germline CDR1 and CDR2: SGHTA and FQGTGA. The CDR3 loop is CASSLSSGIADTQYF. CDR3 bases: TGTGCCAGCAGTCTGAGTAGCGGGATTGCAGATACGCAGTATTTT.